This entry features one T cell receptor beta chain sequence. Its antigen is not identified. Produced via immunoSEQ multiplex PCR; TCRdb's table is partial and in-frame only. Of over 100,000 clones detected, about 87% appear once; the ten largest clones hold just under 8.5%. Healthy donors had no documented immune events, such as infections, while sampled. The CDR3 runs 13 residues. CDR1 and CDR2 (germline): SSHAT, FNYEAQ (reference sequence). V was shortened by 1 base and J by 6 bases, with 7 bases between the two germline ends. The data stem from a study of identifying expanded T cells in peripheral blood. Study conclusions and caveats: Across healthy donors, higher total template counts meant significantly greater approximately two-week count variance. Over around two and four weeks, about 15 and 19 clones changed, versus around 1.2 between replicates.

The clonotype comes from a person between 18 and 70 years old in good health. V gene TRBV7-7 combines with J gene TRBJ1-5; possibly TRBD1 for D (5 bases). Material: blood. The CDR3 protein is CASSLDRGQPQHF. The CDR3 region has the DNA TGTGCCAGCAGCTTAGATAGGGGTCAGCCCCAGCATTTT.